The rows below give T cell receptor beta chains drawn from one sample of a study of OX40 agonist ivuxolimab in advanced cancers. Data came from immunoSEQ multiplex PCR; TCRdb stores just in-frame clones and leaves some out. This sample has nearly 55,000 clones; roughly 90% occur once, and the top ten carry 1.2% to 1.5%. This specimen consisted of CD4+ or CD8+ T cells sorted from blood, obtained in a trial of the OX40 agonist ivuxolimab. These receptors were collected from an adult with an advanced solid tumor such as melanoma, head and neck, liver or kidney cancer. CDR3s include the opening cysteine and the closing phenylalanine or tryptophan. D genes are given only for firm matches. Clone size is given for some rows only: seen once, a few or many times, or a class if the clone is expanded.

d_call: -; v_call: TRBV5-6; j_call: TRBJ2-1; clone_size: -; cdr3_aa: CASSPYLLGADNEQFF; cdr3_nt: TGTGCCAGCAGCCCATACCTGTTAGGTGCCGACAATGAGCAGTTCTTC
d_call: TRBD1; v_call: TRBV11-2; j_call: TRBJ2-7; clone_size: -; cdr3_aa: CASSSGQGVGEQYF; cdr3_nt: TGTGCCAGCAGCTCTGGACAGGGAGTAGGCGAGCAGTACTTC
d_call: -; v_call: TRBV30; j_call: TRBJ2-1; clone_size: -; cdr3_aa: CAWSGGLAEYNEQFF; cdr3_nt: TGTGCCTGGAGTGGGGGCCTAGCAGAATACAATGAGCAGTTCTTC
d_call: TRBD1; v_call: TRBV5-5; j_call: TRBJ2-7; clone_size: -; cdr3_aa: CASSLGQGFAYEQYF; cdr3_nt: TGTGCCAGCAGCTTGGGACAGGGATTTGCCTACGAGCAGTACTTC
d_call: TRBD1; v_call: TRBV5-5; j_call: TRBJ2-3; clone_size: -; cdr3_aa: CASSLGDSSSTDTQYF; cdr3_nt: TGTGCCAGCAGCTTGGGGGACAGCTCTAGCACAGATACGCAGTATTTT
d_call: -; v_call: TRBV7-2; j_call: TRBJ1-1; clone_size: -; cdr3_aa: CASSLGWEAFF; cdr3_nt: TGTGCCAGCAGCTTAGGGTGGGAAGCTTTCTTT
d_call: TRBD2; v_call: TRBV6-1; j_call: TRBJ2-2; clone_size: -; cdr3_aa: CASSVGLAGGGLRTGELFF; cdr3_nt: TGTGCCAGCAGTGTAGGACTAGCGGGGGGCGGATTGAGGACCGGGGAGCTGTTTTTT
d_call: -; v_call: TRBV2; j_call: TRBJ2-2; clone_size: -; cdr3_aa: CASRLFDPRGELFF; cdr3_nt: TGTGCCAGCCGCCTTTTCGATCCACGTGGGGAGCTGTTTTTT
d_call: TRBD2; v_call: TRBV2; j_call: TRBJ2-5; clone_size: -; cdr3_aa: CASRGLAGETQYF; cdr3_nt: TGTGCCAGCAGGGGACTAGCCGGGGAGACCCAGTACTTC
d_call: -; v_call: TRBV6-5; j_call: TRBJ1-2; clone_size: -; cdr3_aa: CASSSYRASGYTF; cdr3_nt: TGTGCCAGCAGCTCCTACAGGGCTAGTGGCTACACCTTC
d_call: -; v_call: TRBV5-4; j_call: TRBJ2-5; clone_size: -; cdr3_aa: CASSLADMQETQYF; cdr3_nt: TGTGCCAGCAGCTTGGCGGACATGCAAGAGACCCAGTACTTC
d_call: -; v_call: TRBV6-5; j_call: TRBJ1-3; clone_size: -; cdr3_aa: CASSLQPGLDTIYF; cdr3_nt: TGTGCCAGCAGTCTCCAGCCTGGTCTCGACACCATATATTTT
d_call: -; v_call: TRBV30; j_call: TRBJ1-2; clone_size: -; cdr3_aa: CAWSSSYGYTF; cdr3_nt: TGTGCCTGGAGTAGCAGCTATGGCTACACCTTC
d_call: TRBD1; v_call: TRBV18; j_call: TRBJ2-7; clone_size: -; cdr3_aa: CASSPRLRTGASDEQYF; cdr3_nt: TGTGCCAGCTCACCACGGTTACGTACAGGGGCTAGTGACGAGCAGTACTTC
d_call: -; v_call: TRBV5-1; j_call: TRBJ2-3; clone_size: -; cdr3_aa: CASSLGEGWTDTQYF; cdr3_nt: TGCGCCAGCAGCTTGGGTGAAGGGTGGACAGATACGCAGTATTTT
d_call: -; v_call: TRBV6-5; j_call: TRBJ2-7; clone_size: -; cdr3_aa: CASSFTGREQYF; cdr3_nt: TGTGCCAGCAGTTTTACAGGGCGCGAGCAGTACTTC
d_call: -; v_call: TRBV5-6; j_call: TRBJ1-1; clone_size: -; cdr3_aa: CASSLGKRQRGSTEAFF; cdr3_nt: TGTGCCAGCAGCTTGGGTAAGAGACAGCGAGGTAGCACTGAAGCTTTCTTT
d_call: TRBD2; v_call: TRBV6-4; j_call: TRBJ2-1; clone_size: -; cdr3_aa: CASSDTAGALGNEQFF; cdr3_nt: TGTGCCAGCAGTGACACAGCGGGAGCTTTAGGCAATGAGCAGTTCTTC
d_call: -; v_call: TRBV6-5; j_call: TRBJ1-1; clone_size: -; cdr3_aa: CASSYSSGVAFF; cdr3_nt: TGTGCCAGCAGTTACTCATCGGGGGTAGCTTTCTTT
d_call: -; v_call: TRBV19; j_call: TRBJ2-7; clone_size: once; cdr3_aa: CASSPGRSYEQYF; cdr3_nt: TGTGCCAGTAGTCCTGGACGGTCCTACGAGCAGTACTTC
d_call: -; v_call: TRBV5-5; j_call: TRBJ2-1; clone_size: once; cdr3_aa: CASSVGGRLMGNEQFF; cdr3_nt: TGTGCCAGCAGCGTGGGTGGGCGCTTAATGGGCAATGAGCAGTTCTTC
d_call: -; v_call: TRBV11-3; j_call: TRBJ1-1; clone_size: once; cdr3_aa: CASPQRNYTLMNTEAFF; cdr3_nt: TGTGCCAGCCCCCAAAGGAACTACACCCTGATGAACACTGAAGCTTTCTTT
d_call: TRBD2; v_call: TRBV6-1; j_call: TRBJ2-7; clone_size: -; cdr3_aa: CASSVSGTFYEQYF; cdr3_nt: TGTGCCAGCAGCGTTAGCGGGACCTTCTACGAGCAGTACTTC
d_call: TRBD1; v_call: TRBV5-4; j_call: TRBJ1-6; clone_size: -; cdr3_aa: CASSDRAALYNSPLHF; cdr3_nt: TGTGCCAGCAGCGACAGGGCGGCCCTCTATAATTCACCCCTCCACTTT
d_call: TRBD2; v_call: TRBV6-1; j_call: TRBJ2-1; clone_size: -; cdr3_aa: CASSGAGGRLAIDEQFF; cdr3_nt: TGTGCCAGCAGTGGGGCGGGGGGGCGTCTCGCAATCGATGAGCAGTTCTTC
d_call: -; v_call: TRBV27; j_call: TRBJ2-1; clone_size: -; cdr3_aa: CASSTRERVYNEQFF; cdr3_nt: TGTGCCAGCAGTACTCGGGAGCGGGTCTACAATGAGCAGTTCTTC